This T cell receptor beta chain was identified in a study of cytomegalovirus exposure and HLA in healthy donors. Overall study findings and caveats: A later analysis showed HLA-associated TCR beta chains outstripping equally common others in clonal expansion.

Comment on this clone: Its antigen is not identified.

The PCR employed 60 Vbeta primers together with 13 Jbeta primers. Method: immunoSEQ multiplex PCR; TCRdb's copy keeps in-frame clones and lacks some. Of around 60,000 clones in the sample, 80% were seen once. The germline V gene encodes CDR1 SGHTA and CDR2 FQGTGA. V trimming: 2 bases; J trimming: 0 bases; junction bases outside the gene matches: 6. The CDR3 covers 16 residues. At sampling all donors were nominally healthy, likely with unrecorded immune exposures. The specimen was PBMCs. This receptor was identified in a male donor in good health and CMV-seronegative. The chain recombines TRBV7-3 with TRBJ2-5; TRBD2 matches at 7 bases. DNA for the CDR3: TGTGCCAGCAGCTTATACCCCGGGGGGAACCAAGAGACCCAGTACTTC. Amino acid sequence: CASSLYPGGNQETQYF.